The 3 T cell receptor beta chains below all came from one sample that was sequenced in a study of cytomegalovirus exposure and HLA in healthy donors. It was with 60 Vbeta and 13 Jbeta primers that the PCR ran. TCRdb's copy holds only in-frame clones and misses some; the assay was immunoSEQ multiplex PCR. The sample consists of approximately 150,000 clones, 70% to 80% of them appearing once. The sequenced sample consisted of PBMCs. These receptors all stem from a young man in good health and CMV-seropositive.

The chain is built from TRBV5-1 and TRBJ2-2; 13 positions agree with TRBD2. V was pared by 4 bases and J by 8 bases, with 8 bases of the junction left unmatched. The CDR3 loop spans 16 amino acids. The V gene's germline CDR1 is SGHRS and CDR2 YFSETQ. The CDR3 spells CASSAPGLAGTGELFF. The DNA of the CDR3 is TGCGCCAGCAGCGCCCCGGGACTAGCGGGGACGGGGGAGCTGTTTTTT.

The rearrangement joins TRBV15 to TRBJ1-4; possibly TRBD1 for D (6 bases). Germline CDR1 reads LNHNV; CDR2 reads YYDKDF (reference sequence). V lost 3 bases to trimming and J lost 4 bases, with 15 bases between them. This CDR3 comprises 16 residues. Written as DNA, the CDR3 is TGTGCCACCAGCAGGGATATACAGGGCCGTAATGAAAAACTGTTTTTT. Protein product: CATSRDIQGRNEKLFF.

This chain joins TRBV6-4 and TRBJ2-1, with D perhaps TRBD1 (6 bases). Germline CDR1 is MRHNA and CDR2 is SNTAGT. CDR3 length equals 15 residues. Trimming shortened V by 4 bases and J by 6 bases, and 16 bases separated the two germline ends. Here the CDR3 reads CASSVGRGETNEQFF. The CDR3 nucleotides are TGTGCCAGCAGTGTAGGCAGGGGTGAGACCAATGAGCAGTTCTTC.